The source of this T cell receptor (beta chain) is a study of vaccination and CD4 T cells after COVID-19. Study overall: Convalescent cases consisted of six males and four females, of whom two were Hispanic.

The treatment denotes: roughly ten-day PBMC culture with coronavirus spike peptide pools or control peptides (ViraFEST assay). Study outcomes and limitations: The median count of SARS-CoV-2-reactive clonotypes rose from about 20 to 38, not significantly.

This clonotype was counted only a few times. Its specificity is not known. The CDR3 is 14 residues long. Germline V gene sequence: CDR1 MNHNS, CDR2 SASEGT. V lost 7 bases to trimming and J lost 5 bases; unmatched junction nucleotides: 9. Cultured CD4+ T-cell DNA underwent Oncomine TCR Beta short-read sequencing. Each CDR3 protein gets one entry after TCRdb re-called the PCR reads with MiXCR. Of some 12,000 distinct CDR3 sequences in the sample, about half were seen once. This sequence originates from a human donor who had recovered from COVID-19. The sample comprised CD4+ T cells from blood, cultured in vitro. The chain uses TRBV6-1 and TRBJ1-1; the match to TRBD1 covers 8 bases. The CDR3 DNA sequence: TGTGCCAGCATCGGGACAGGTCAACAGACTGAAGCTTTCTTT. It translates to CASIGTGQQTEAFF.